This T cell receptor beta chain was observed in a study of regulatory T cells in long-lasting Graves disease (dated by TCRdb to about 2021). Regarding the complete study: Persistent Graves' disease was defined as antithyroid drug treatment for over 5 years with persistently positive TSH receptor autoantibodies. Peripheral blood TCR sequencing and RNA sequencing compared persistent Graves' disease patients with newly diagnosed Graves' disease patients. The study took place in China and was registered as a clinical trial. TCR sequencing covered some 13 persistent and approximately 20 newly diagnosed Graves' disease patients, around 35 samples in total. Persistent Graves' disease patients in the clinical cohort had taken antithyroid drugs for 8 to 12 years on average. What the authors observed across the whole study: TRBV28, TRBJ1-2 and TRBJ2-5 were preferentially used in persistent disease, while TRBV20-1 and TRBJ2-1 were favored in newly diagnosed disease. The authors acknowledged the small sample size as a limitation that may reduce accuracy. Only peripheral blood was studied, because thyroid tissue, the primary lesion, was inaccessible. Only the TCR beta chain was sequenced and analyzed. Compared with newly diagnosed patients, persistent Graves' disease patients had lower TCR Shannon entropy and fewer highly expanded clones, which suggests clonal expansion. A larger number of public clonotypes was shared among persistent patients (approximately 2,500) than among newly diagnosed patients (approximately 1,000).

CDR1 and CDR2, looked up from the germline V gene, are MNHEY and SVGEGT. The CDR3 runs 12 residues from the cysteine to the phenylalanine. CDR3 DNA is the only sequence kept; it has 36 bases, read in frame from the first base. Between the V and J ends, shortened by 6 bases and 8 bases respectively, the junction contains 10 bases. The sample's time point label is to be understood as: persistent/refractory GD, antithyroid drugs over 5 years with positive TRAb. RNA was extracted from PBMCs in TRIzol for both TCR sequencing and RNA sequencing. The diagnosis of Graves' disease was made according to American Thyroid Association guidelines. Patients for the study were recruited at an endocrinology department in Xi'an, China. Each patient gave approximately 10 milliliters of peripheral blood, collected in an EDTA anticoagulant tube. PBMCs were isolated by Ficoll Paque Plus density gradient separation without further T cell sorting. An Agilent 2100 Bioanalyzer and agarose gel were used to check RNA quality, and a NanoDrop 2000 was used to measure RNA concentration.

Regarding this clonotype: There is no known antigen for this receptor. Base qualities are missing; no much larger clone stands one base away.

Libraries came from multiplex PCR. Sequencing used an Illumina HiSeq 4000. iRepertoire HTBI primers and Arm-PCR amplification of CDR3 regions were used to construct TCR beta libraries. Before sequencing, the PCR products underwent gel purification. The study's own analysis went as follows. Across samples, around 62 TRBV and roughly 15 TRBJ segments were identified and used for gene usage analysis of CDR3 amino acid clonotypes. COPE and FqMerger were used to merge the filtered high-quality paired reads into contigs. BLAST was used to align contigs to IMGT TRBV, TRBD and TRBJ reference genes, with CDR3 defined following IMGT. Any clonotype with a frequency above 0.1% was classified as a highly expanded clone. Shannon entropy served as the measure of repertoire diversity, while the Gini coefficient captured V-J evenness. A clonotype was considered public if more than one individual shared it. TCRdb reprocessing: public reads trimmed at Q25 with fastp, clones called with MiXCR, in-frame beta chains kept. Each CDR3 protein appears once, grouped with its most common genes and DNA. What appears here as the V and J calls and clone size reflects TCRdb's work, not the paper's. The table for this sample lists over 650,000 distinct CDR3 sequences; around 30% of them were counted only once. The ten biggest clones cover about two fifths of the sample.

The material sequenced was peripheral blood mononuclear cells (PBMCs), taken when the disease was refractory, from a patient treated with antithyroid drugs. Recombination linked TRBV6-2 or TRBV6-3 to TRBJ1-4; no D gene is confidently identified. This TCR was sampled from a female donor with Graves disease. The sequenced DNA is TGTGCCAGCAGCTTCACTACCGAAAAACTGTTTTTT. Its protein is CASSFTTEKLFF.